In this sample, the clone carrying this T cell receptor beta chain turned up many times. Its cognate antigen is unknown. This specimen belongs to a study of spatial heterogeneity in lung cancer. Study information: From matched bulk RNA-seq came a T cell module score, which showed a strong correlation with TCR transcript counts in tumor regions. General study findings and limits: Tumoral mutation counts were tracked by counts of expanded intratumoral alpha and beta TCRs.

Each TCR cDNA molecule carried a unique molecular identifier. TCRdb reanalysed the 5' RACE reads using MiXCR and keeps one entry per CDR3 protein. The sample consists of some 10,000 distinct CDR3 sequences, about an eighth of them appearing once. CDR3 size: 16 residues. Per the germline V gene, CDR1 is KGHDR and CDR2 is SFDVKD. V lost 4 bases to trimming and J lost 8 bases; unmatched junction nucleotides: 13. Time point here: sample taken at primary tumor resection. The donors were approximately 65 patients with non-small cell lung cancer that was early-stage and untreated. No cells were sorted before sequencing. The whole RNA sequenced was extracted from tumor, nontumor lung or frozen PBMC.

Sequencing was performed on lung tumor tissue, taken at surgery. The source of this sequence is a female donor with early-stage non-small cell lung cancer. This chain uses TRBV24-1 with TRBJ2-1; TRBD1 matches 7 bases. CDR3 loop: CATSDSTRTGLDEQFF. In DNA, the CDR3 is TGTGCCACCAGTGACTCTACCCGGACAGGTTTGGATGAGCAGTTCTTC.